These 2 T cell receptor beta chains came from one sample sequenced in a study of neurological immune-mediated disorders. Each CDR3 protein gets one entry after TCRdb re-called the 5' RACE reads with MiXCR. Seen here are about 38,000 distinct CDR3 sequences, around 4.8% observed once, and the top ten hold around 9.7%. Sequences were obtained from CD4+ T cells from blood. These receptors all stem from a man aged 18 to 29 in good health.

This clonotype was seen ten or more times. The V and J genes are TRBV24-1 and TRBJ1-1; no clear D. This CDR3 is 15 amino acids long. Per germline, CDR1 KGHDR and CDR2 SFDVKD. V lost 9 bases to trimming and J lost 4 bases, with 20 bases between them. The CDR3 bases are TGTGCCACCTCCGAGGGTAACAGTCTGAGCACTGAAGCTTTCTTT. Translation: CATSEGNSLSTEAFF.

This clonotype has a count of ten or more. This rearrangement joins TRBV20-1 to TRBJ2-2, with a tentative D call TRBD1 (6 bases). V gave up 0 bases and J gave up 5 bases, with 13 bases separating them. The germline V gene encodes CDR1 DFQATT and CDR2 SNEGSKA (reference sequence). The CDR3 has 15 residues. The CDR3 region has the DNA TGCAGTGCTAGAGAATCAGGGGTGGGGACCGGGGAGCTGTTTTTT. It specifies CSARESGVGTGELFF.